These 25 T cell receptor beta chains were sequenced from one sample in a study of T cell repertoires in cytomegalovirus infection. TCRdb redid the calling of the reads with MiXCR, one entry per CDR3 protein. The data contain almost 300,000 distinct CDR3 sequences, roughly a tenth of them singletons. The sequenced sample consisted of PBMCs. The receptors shown here come from a human donor in good health (CMV status not recorded). Some clones in this sample may be carry-over from other donors' samples.

CDR3 nucleotides: TGCGCCAGCAGCTTTGGGGGTACAAACACTGAAGCTTTCTTT. Its protein product is CASSFGGTNTEAFF. The rearrangement links TRBV5-1 to TRBJ1-1; possible D gene TRBD1, 5 bases. With 2 bases removed from V and 2 bases from J, the gap between germline ends came to 10 bases. In germline, CDR1 is SGHRS, CDR2 YFSETQ. The CDR3 totals 14 residues.

This clonotype appeared a few times. The chain carries TRBV20-1 and TRBJ2-2; possible D gene TRBD2, 6 bases. This CDR3 comprises 14 residues. Germline CDR1 and CDR2: DFQATT and SNEGSKA (reference sequence). V lost 5 bases and J lost 6, with 16 bases in between. DNA of the CDR3: TGCAGTGCTCCGGGGGATCGGTTAGCCGGGGAGCTGTTTTTT. This codes for CSAPGDRLAGELFF.

This clonotype was seen at least ten times. The rearrangement joins TRBV6-5 to TRBJ2-1, with D perhaps matching TRBD1 or TRBD2 (5 bases each). The length of the CDR3 is 16 residues. With 2 bases removed from V and 8 bases from J, the gap between germline ends came to 19 bases. Per germline, CDR1 MNHEY and CDR2 SVGAGI. As DNA, the CDR3 is TGTGCCAGCAGTTACACGCATGGGACCGGTCAATATGAGCAGTTCTTC. Translated, it gives CASSYTHGTGQYEQFF.

At least ten counts were recorded for this clonotype. The V gene is TRBV7-2, the J gene TRBJ2-2, with D hard to call. The V and J ends lost 1 base and 0 bases respectively, with 6 bases between them. In germline, CDR1 is SGHTA, CDR2 FQGNSA. The CDR3 runs to 15 residues. The CDR3 DNA is TGTGCCAGCAGCTTAGTTTCTCCGAACACCGGGGAGCTGTTTTTT. This encodes CASSLVSPNTGELFF.

This clonotype was detected many times. The rearrangement links TRBV15 to TRBJ2-2; 8 nucleotides line up with TRBD1. This CDR3 contains 16 residues. From germline, CDR1 is LNHNV and CDR2 YYDKDF (reference sequence). With V trimmed by 1 base and J by 5 bases, 6 bases remained unmatched. The CDR3 DNA reads TGTGCCACCAGCAGAGGCCGGGACAGGCGGACCGGGGAGCTGTTTTTT. Translated: CATSRGRDRRTGELFF. The variable domain in full, completed from reference TRBV15 and TRBJ2-2, reads DAMVIQNPRYQVTQFGKPVTLSCSQTLNHNVMYWYQQKSSQAPKLLFHYYDKDFNNEADTPDNFQSRRPNTSFCFLDIRSPGLGDTAMYLCATSRGRDRRTGELFFGEGSRLTVL.

This clonotype was seen ten or more times. The chain joins TRBV20-1 to TRBJ1-5; 7 positions match TRBD1. The CDR3 has 15 residues. The trim removed 6 bases at V and 0 bases at J, leaving 8 bases unmatched. Per germline, CDR1 DFQATT and CDR2 SNEGSKA (reference sequence). This CDR3 is CSALNRGYSNQPQHF. The CDR3 coding sequence is TGCAGTGCGTTGAACAGGGGATATAGCAATCAGCCCCAGCATTTT.

This clonotype was found many times. This rearrangement joins TRBV20-1 to TRBJ2-2; maybe TRBD1 (6 bases). This CDR3 is built from 14 residues. Germline CDR1 reads DFQATT; CDR2 reads SNEGSKA (reference sequence). V was pared by 4 bases and J by 3 bases, with 12 bases between. The chain's CDR3 is CSAIQGGYTGELFF. The CDR3 nucleotides are TGCAGTGCTATACAGGGCGGTTACACCGGGGAGCTGTTTTTT.

The genes are TRBV20-1 and TRBJ2-7, with 7 bases fitting TRBD1. This CDR3 comprises 15 residues. Germline lookup yields CDR1 DFQATT and CDR2 SNEGSKA (reference sequence). Trimming cost V 0 bases and J 3 bases; bases outside gene matches: 8. The CDR3 is CSARDQRQGSYEQYF. CDR3 bases: TGCAGTGCTAGAGATCAACGACAGGGAAGCTACGAGCAGTACTTC.

The chain uses TRBV29-1 and TRBJ2-5; 8 bases agree with TRBD2. The germline V gene encodes CDR1 SQVTM and CDR2 ANQGSEA. Losses at the gene ends were 6 bases for V and 5 bases for J; bases not matched to a gene: 2. The CDR3 runs 11 residues. The CDR3 loop is CSVGGAETQYF. CDR3 coding DNA: TGCAGCGTCGGGGGGGCGGAGACCCAGTACTTC.

This clonotype showed up many times. The V gene is TRBV29-1, the J gene TRBJ2-3; TRBD1 or TRBD2 may be the D gene (6 bases each). The CDR3 consists of 13 residues. From germline, CDR1 is SQVTM and CDR2 ANQGSEA. V was shortened by 7 bases and J by 2 bases, with 13 bases between the two germline ends. CDR3 sequence: CSARGENTDTQYF. The CDR3 DNA reads as TGCAGCGCGAGGGGGGAGAACACAGATACGCAGTATTTT.

The table lists this clonotype with many counts. The chain is built from TRBV12-3 or TRBV12-4 and TRBJ1-1; D remains ambiguous. The CDR3 has 12 amino acids. With 0 bases removed from V and 6 bases from J, the gap between germline ends came to 5 bases. The CDR3 region is CASSLAHAEAFF. In DNA, the CDR3 is TGTGCCAGCAGTTTAGCCCATGCTGAAGCTTTCTTT.

This clonotype has at least ten counts. This chain links TRBV18 with TRBJ2-2, with 7 bases identical to TRBD1. CDR1 and CDR2 from the germline V gene are KGHSH and LQKENI. V dropped 5 bases and J dropped 1; count of bases not matched to a gene: 10. The CDR3 loop spans 17 amino acids. The CDR3 sequence is CASSSTGVTLNTGELFF. CDR3 coding DNA: TGTGCCAGCTCATCAACAGGGGTGACCTTGAACACCGGGGAGCTGTTTTTT.

This clonotype was observed at least ten times. This rearrangement joins TRBV6-5 to TRBJ1-1; TRBD1 is a possible D gene (5 bases). V lost 0 bases to trimming and J lost 7 bases, with 18 bases between them. CDR1 and CDR2 from the germline V gene are MNHEY and SVGAGI. The CDR3 sequence is 16 residues long. The DNA for the CDR3 is TGTGCCAGCAGTTACTCGAGAACACGGGACCCCCTTGAAGCTTTCTTT. It codes for CASSYSRTRDPLEAFF.

The V call is TRBV7-9, the J call TRBJ1-4; the D gene is possibly TRBD1 (5 bases). CDR3 length equals 14 residues. Germline CDR1 and CDR2: SEHNR and FQNEAQ (reference sequence). V was trimmed by 6 bases and J by 4 bases, leaving 12 bases between them. The CDR3 coding sequence is TGTGCCAGCAGATCGGGACGGATTAATGAAAAACTGTTTTTT. Its protein product is CASRSGRINEKLFF.

This clonotype has ten or more counts. V gene TRBV7-8 combines with J gene TRBJ2-7; D possibly uses TRBD1 or TRBD2 (6 bases each). Per germline, CDR1 SGHVS and CDR2 FQNEAQ. With 4 bases removed from V and 5 bases from J, the gap between germline ends came to 15 bases. CDR3 length: 14 residues. The CDR3, as DNA: TGTGCCAGCAGCTCCGGGGGCGCCGGCGACGAGCAGTACTTC. Amino acids: CASSSGGAGDEQYF. Filled out from reference TRBV7-8 and TRBJ2-7, the complete variable domain reads GAGVSQSPRYKVAKRGQDVALRCDPISGHVSLFWYQQALGQGPEFLTYFQNEAQLDKSGLPSDRFFAERPEGSVSTLKIQRTQQEDSAVYLCASSSGGAGDEQYFGPGTRLTVT.

This clonotype was seen ten or more times. The chain employs TRBV7-8 and TRBJ1-1; D uncertain. V lost 0 bases, J lost 0 bases, and 11 bases lay in between. Germline assignment: CDR1 SGHVS and CDR2 FQNEAQ. The CDR3 is 16 residues long. In nucleotides, the CDR3 is TGTGCCAGCAGCTTAGCGTTGTGGACGGTGAACACTGAAGCTTTCTTT. Amino acids: CASSLALWTVNTEAFF.

The table lists this clonotype with a few counts. The chain joins TRBV29-1 to TRBJ1-2; 7 nucleotides match TRBD1. Looked up from germline, CDR1 is SQVTM and CDR2 is ANQGSEA. The CDR3 loop spans 15 amino acids. J gave up 4 bases and V 1 base, and 9 bases lay outside the gene matches. The CDR3 DNA reads as TGCAGCGTTGAAGTGAAAACCGGGACAGCCTATGGCTACACCTTC. It yields the protein CSVEVKTGTAYGYTF.

This clonotype appeared many times. The chain carries TRBV7-2 and TRBJ2-5; D might be TRBD1 or TRBD2, each matching 5 bases. V was cut by 7 bases and J by 7 bases, with 13 bases left in between. Germline V gene data show CDR1 as SGHTA and CDR2 as FQGNSA. The CDR3 length is 12 residues. The CDR3 nucleotides are TGTGCCAGCAAGGGGACGGGGAGGACCCAGTACTTC. This encodes CASKGTGRTQYF.

In this sample, this clonotype turned up a few times. The chain recombines TRBV2 with TRBJ2-3; possibly TRBD1 for D (6 bases). The germline CDR1 and CDR2 sequences are SNHLY and FYNNEI. The CDR3 is 17 amino acids. The germline V and J ends were trimmed by 5 bases and 1 base, with 19 bases remaining between them. CDR3 nucleotide sequence: TGTGCCAGCAGTTCCGTCCCCACAGGGCCCGGCACAGATACGCAGTATTTT. It is translated as CASSSVPTGPGTDTQYF.

The chain carries TRBV20-1 and TRBJ1-6; a possible D gene is TRBD1 (5 bases). V lost 6 bases and J lost 4, with 16 bases in between. The V gene's germline CDR1 is DFQATT and CDR2 SNEGSKA (reference sequence). This CDR3 region has 15 residues. The CDR3 DNA sequence: TGCAGTGCCCGGGGCCCAATCCCTTATAATTCACCCCTCCACTTT. This translates into CSARGPIPYNSPLHF.

This clonotype was seen repeatedly, ten times or more. J is TRBJ2-7 and V is TRBV13, with TRBD1 matching over 8 bases. Germline V gene sequence: CDR1 PRHDT, CDR2 FYEKMQ (reference sequence). There are 15 residues in the CDR3. V lost 5 bases, J lost 0 bases, and 6 bases stayed unmatched. CDR3 in DNA: TGTGCCAGCAGCGAACGACAGGGGCCCTCCTACGAGCAGTACTTC. Residues: CASSERQGPSYEQYF.

There are many counts of this clonotype. This chain links TRBV6-1 with TRBJ2-7, with D tentatively TRBD2 (5 bases). CDR1 MNHNS and CDR2 SASEGT come from the germline V gene. V shed 7 bases and J shed 4 bases, with 17 bases lying between them. This CDR3 has 14 amino acids. The CDR3 spells CASTGGGVGYEQYV. The DNA of the CDR3 is TGTGCCAGCACCGGAGGAGGTGTCGGTTACGAGCAGTACGTC.

This clonotype came up many times. V usage is TRBV4-1 and J usage is TRBJ2-3; D is perhaps TRBD1 (5 bases). Germline V CDR1 and CDR2: MGHRA, YSYEKL. V lost 4 bases and J 2 bases, leaving 16 bases between the germline ends. The CDR3 loop spans 16 amino acids. The CDR3 DNA reads TGCGCCAGCAGCCGAACCCCGACAGTAATCACAGATACGCAGTATTTT. Residues: CASSRTPTVITDTQYF.

This clonotype has ten or more counts. The chain employs TRBV28 and TRBJ1-2; no reliable D call. V was pared by 3 bases and J by 4 bases, with 6 bases between. Germline CDR1 and CDR2: MDHEN and SYDVKM. CDR3 length equals 12 residues. In nucleotides, the CDR3 is TGTGCCAGCAGTTTGTACCTCTATGGCTACACCTTC. Amino acid sequence: CASSLYLYGYTF.

This clonotype has at least ten counts. The J gene is TRBJ1-1, the V gene TRBV14; no clear D gene. Trimming left V 7 bases short and J 3 bases short, with 18 bases between. Germline-derived CDR1 and CDR2 are SGHDN and FVKESK. The CDR3 has 15 amino acids. The CDR3 coding sequence is TGTGCCAGCACCCCGGTGGGAGTTTGGGACACTGAAGCTTTCTTT. Its translation: CASTPVGVWDTEAFF.